The clone carrying this T cell receptor (beta chain) was seen repeatedly, ten times or more. This sample is part of a study of blood T cell repertoires in COVID-19. Sequencing used immunoSEQ multiplex PCR; TCRdb keeps in-frame clones, though not all of them. The repertoire holds about 100,000 clones, with almost 80% as singletons. The V end lost 3 bases, the J end lost 0 bases, and 5 bases lay between the germline ends. The CDR3 contains 13 residues. Germline V lookup: CDR1 LNHDA, CDR2 SQIVND (reference sequence). The TCR comes from a woman in her seventies with acute or convalescent COVID-19. The chain uses TRBV19 and TRBJ1-1; D gene ambiguous. Material for sequencing was peripheral blood. The CDR3 protein is CASSMGMNTEAFF. DNA for the CDR3: TGTGCCAGTAGTATGGGCATGAACACTGAAGCTTTCTTT.